This T cell receptor beta chain was identified in a study of cytomegalovirus exposure and HLA in healthy donors. Study summary: Later, an analysis reported that the 130 or so validation repertoires had used the same platform as the 500 to 750 first-cohort repertoires.

Worth noting for this clone: Its specificity is not known.

Clones were sequenced by immunoSEQ multiplex PCR, and TCRdb holds only the in-frame ones, with some missing. The data show some 330,000 clones, 86% seen once. V was clipped by 4 bases and J by 2 bases, with 26 bases between them. Germline V gene data show CDR1 as MGHRA and CDR2 as YSYEKL. The CDR3 contains 19 residues. General observations from the study: The study put 160 or so TCR beta chains on its list as cytomegalovirus-associated.

This receptor was identified in a woman younger than 30 in good health and CMV-seronegative. Sequenced input: PBMCs. The chain joins TRBV4-1 to TRBJ2-5; D call uncertain. DNA for the CDR3: TGCGCCAGCAGCCCGATTGTCCAACTACCCATAGTAACGCAAGAGACCCAGTACTTC. Translated: CASSPIVQLPIVTQETQYF.